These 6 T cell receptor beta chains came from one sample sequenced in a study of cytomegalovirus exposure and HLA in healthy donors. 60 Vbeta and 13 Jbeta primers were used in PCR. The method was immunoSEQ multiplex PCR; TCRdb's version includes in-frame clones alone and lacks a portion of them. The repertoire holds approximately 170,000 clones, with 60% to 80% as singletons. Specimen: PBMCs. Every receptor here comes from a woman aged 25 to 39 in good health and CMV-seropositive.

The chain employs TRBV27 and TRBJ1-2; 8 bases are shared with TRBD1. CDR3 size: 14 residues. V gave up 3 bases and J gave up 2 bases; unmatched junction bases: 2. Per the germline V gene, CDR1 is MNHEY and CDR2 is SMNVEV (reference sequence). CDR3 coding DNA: TGTGCCAGCAGTTTGACAGGGGCCAACTATGGCTACACCTTC. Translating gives CASSLTGANYGYTF.

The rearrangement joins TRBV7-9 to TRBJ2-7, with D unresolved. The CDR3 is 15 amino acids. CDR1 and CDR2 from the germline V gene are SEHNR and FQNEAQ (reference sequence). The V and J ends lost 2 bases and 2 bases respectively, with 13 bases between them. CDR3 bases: TGTGCCAGCAGCTTACGATCCCTAGGTGCCTACGAGCAGTACTTC. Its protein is CASSLRSLGAYEQYF.

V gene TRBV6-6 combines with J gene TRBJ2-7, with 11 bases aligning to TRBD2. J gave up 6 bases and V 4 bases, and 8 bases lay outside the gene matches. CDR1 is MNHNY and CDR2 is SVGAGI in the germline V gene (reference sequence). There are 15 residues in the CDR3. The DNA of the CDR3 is TGTGCCAGCAGTTTCTCTAGCGGGAGGTTGGCCGAGCAGTACTTC. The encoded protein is CASSFSSGRLAEQYF.

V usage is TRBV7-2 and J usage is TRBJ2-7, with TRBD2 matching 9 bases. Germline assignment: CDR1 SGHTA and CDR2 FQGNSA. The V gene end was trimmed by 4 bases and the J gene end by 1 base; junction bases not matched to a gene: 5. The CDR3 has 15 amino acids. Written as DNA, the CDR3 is TGTGCCAGCAGCTCTAGCGGGACGGATTCCTACGAGCAGTACTTC. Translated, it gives CASSSSGTDSYEQYF.

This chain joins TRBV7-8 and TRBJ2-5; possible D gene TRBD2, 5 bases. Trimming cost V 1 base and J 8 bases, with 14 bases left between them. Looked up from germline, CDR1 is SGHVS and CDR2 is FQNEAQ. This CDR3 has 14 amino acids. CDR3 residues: CASSLGFGESTQYF. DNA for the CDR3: TGTGCCAGCAGCTTAGGATTTGGGGAGTCTACCCAGTACTTC.

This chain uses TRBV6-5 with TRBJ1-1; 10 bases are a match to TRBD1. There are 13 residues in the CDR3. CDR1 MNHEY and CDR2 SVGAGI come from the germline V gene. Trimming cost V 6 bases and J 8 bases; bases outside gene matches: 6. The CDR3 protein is CASRYDRGREAFF. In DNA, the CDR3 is TGTGCCAGCAGGTACGACAGGGGGCGCGAAGCTTTCTTT.